This TCR beta chain is from a study of PD-L1 blockade in urothelial cancer. Study overall: Of 28 to 35 patients, some 25 were males with bladder-origin urothelial cancer.

With 2 bases removed from V and 0 bases from J, the gap between germline ends came to 8 bases. CDR1 and CDR2 (germline): LNHDA, SQIVND (reference sequence). CDR3 length equals 16 residues. This clone appeared once. Added to each PCR by spiking were synthetic TCR analog templates. Assay used: immunoSEQ multiplex PCR; TCRdb lists only in-frame clones, some missing. Among 50,000 to 65,000 clones listed, 86% were seen once. The chain has TRBV19 and TRBJ1-6; weak D call: TRBD1 (5 bases). The specimen comprised PBMCs, sampled around atezolizumab (anti-PD-L1) treatment. The source of this sequence is a man aged 50-59 years with urothelial cancer. CDR3 residues: CASSITGSSYNSPLHF. The CDR3 coding sequence is TGTGCCAGTAGTATAACAGGCAGCTCCTATAATTCACCCCTCCACTTT.